This passage covers 15 T cell receptor beta chains from one sample sequenced in a study of blood T cell repertoires in COVID-19. Using immunoSEQ multiplex PCR, the repertoire was profiled, and TCRdb retains in-frame clones only, with some absent. The repertoire holds nearly 250,000 clones, with about 89% as singletons. What was sequenced was peripheral blood. These receptors were obtained from a woman aged 55-75 years who had recovered from COVID-19.

The chain is built from TRBV5-4 and TRBJ2-7; D may be TRBD1 (5 bases). The V end was cut by 4 bases, the J end by 6 bases, with 17 bases between. Germline values: CDR1 SGHNT, CDR2 YYREEE (reference sequence). The CDR3 contains 14 residues. CDR3 coding DNA: TGTGCCAGCAGCCCAGCTAGGGGATATATCGAGCAGTACTTC. It encodes CASSPARGYIEQYF.

This clone was seen ten or more times. The genes are TRBV6-5 and TRBJ2-7; possible D gene TRBD2, 5 bases. V lost 7 bases, J lost 0 bases, and 16 bases lay in between. This CDR3 is 15 amino acids long. Germline CDR1 and CDR2: MNHEY and SVGAGI. CDR3 region: CASTPRGASSYEQYF. CDR3 DNA sequence: TGTGCCAGCACCCCTCGGGGTGCCAGCTCCTACGAGCAGTACTTC.

The chain links TRBV28 to TRBJ1-5; a possible D gene is TRBD1 (5 bases). V gave up 4 bases and J gave up 5 bases, with 12 bases separating them. Germline CDR1 and CDR2: MDHEN and SYDVKM. CDR3 length: 14 residues. The CDR3 spells CASSWLGVHQPQHF. CDR3 bases: TGTGCCAGCAGTTGGTTAGGGGTTCATCAGCCCCAGCATTTT. Together with reference TRBV28 and TRBJ1-5, the CDR3 gives the full variable domain: DVKVTQSSRYLVKRTGEKVFLECVQDMDHENMFWYRQDPGLGLRLIYFSYDVKMKEKGDIPEGYSVSREKKERFSLILESASTNQTSMYLCASSWLGVHQPQHFGDGTRLSIL.

The chain carries TRBV5-1 and TRBJ2-1; TRBD2 agrees at 15 bases. V shed 4 bases, J shed 4 bases, and the junction held 9 bases outside the gene matches. CDR3 length equals 18 residues. CDR1 is SGHRS and CDR2 is YFSETQ in the germline V gene. Written as DNA, the CDR3 is TGCGCCAGCAGCCCTAGGACTAGCGGGGGGGCTATATACAATGAGCAGTTCTTC. Its translation: CASSPRTSGGAIYNEQFF.

The V and J genes are TRBV5-4 and TRBJ2-7; D may be TRBD1 (5 bases). The CDR3 runs to 14 residues. Trimming removed 0 bases from V and 6 bases from J, with 13 bases in between. Germline assignment: CDR1 SGHNT and CDR2 YYREEE (reference sequence). In DNA, the CDR3 is TGTGCCAGCAGCTTGGTCGGCAGGGAAGGCGAGCAGTACTTC. As protein: CASSLVGREGEQYF. The variable domain in full, completed from reference TRBV5-4 and TRBJ2-7, reads ETGVTQSPTHLIKTRGQQVTLRCSSQSGHNTVSWYQQALGQGPQFIFQYYREEENGRGNFPPRFSGLQFPNYSSELNVNALELDDSALYLCASSLVGREGEQYFGPGTRLTVT.

CDR3 DNA: TGTGCCAGCAGCCCCGCGGAGAACACTGAAGCTTTCTTT. Translation: CASSPAENTEAFF. The V gene is TRBV5-8, the J gene TRBJ1-1, with D unclear. Germline CDR1 is SGHTS and CDR2 is YDEGEE. The length of the CDR3 is 13 residues. The V end lost 4 bases, the J end lost 1 base, and 8 bases lay between the germline ends.

The rearrangement joins TRBV10-2 to TRBJ1-2; tentative D call: TRBD1 (6 bases). The V gene's germline CDR1 is WSHSY and CDR2 SAAADI. The CDR3 loop spans 15 amino acids. Trimming removed 7 bases at V and 5 bases at J, with 20 bases between. The CDR3 region has the DNA TGCGCCAGCACCTCAAGCAAAACAGGGAAATATGGCTACACCTTC. This sequence encodes CASTSSKTGKYGYTF.

The chain recombines TRBV14 with TRBJ2-1; TRBD2 aligns across 8 bases. V shed 0 bases, J shed 12 bases, and the junction held 7 bases outside the gene matches. CDR1 is SGHDN, CDR2 FVKESK, per germline. The CDR3 has 14 residues. CDR3 sequence (DNA): TGTGCCAGCAGCCAAGATCGTGTAGCGGGGTCGCAGTTCTTC. Protein sequence: CASSQDRVAGSQFF. Drawing the rest from reference TRBV14 and TRBJ2-1, the complete variable domain is EAGVTQFPSHSVIEKGQTVTLRCDPISGHDNLYWYRRVMGKEIKFLLHFVKESKQDESGMPNNRFLAERTGGTYSTLKVQPAELEDSGVYFCASSQDRVAGSQFFGPGTRLTVL.

This chain joins TRBV7-2 and TRBJ1-1, with 7 positions matching TRBD1. CDR3 length equals 14 residues. The germline V gene encodes CDR1 SGHTA and CDR2 FQGNSA. V lost 7 bases, J lost 1 base, and 6 bases stayed unmatched. CDR3 region: CASIPQGRNTEAFF. The CDR3 DNA sequence: TGTGCCAGCATCCCACAGGGGCGGAACACTGAAGCTTTCTTT.

The gene calls are TRBV14 and TRBJ1-1, with unresolved D. Trimming stripped 0 bases from V and 6 bases from J, with 17 bases between. The CDR3 runs 16 residues. The germline V gene has CDR1 SGHDN and CDR2 FVKESK. The CDR3: CASSQDPNSWLAEAFF. As DNA, the CDR3 is TGTGCCAGCAGCCAAGACCCTAATAGCTGGCTCGCTGAAGCTTTCTTT. The full variable domain, with the rest looked up from reference TRBV14 and TRBJ1-1, is EAGVTQFPSHSVIEKGQTVTLRCDPISGHDNLYWYRRVMGKEIKFLLHFVKESKQDESGMPNNRFLAERTGGTYSTLKVQPAELEDSGVYFCASSQDPNSWLAEAFFGQGTRLTVV.

The chain carries TRBV5-1 and TRBJ1-1; TRBD1 aligns across 8 bases. J was trimmed by 4 bases and V by 1 base; bases with no gene match: 6. Germline CDR1 and CDR2: SGHRS and YFSETQ. The CDR3 covers 15 residues. The CDR3, as DNA: TGCGCCAGCAGCTTGTTCGGACAGGGAGGCACTGAAGCTTTCTTT. Protein: CASSLFGQGGTEAFF. Full variable domain (missing parts from reference TRBV5-1 and TRBJ1-1): KAGVTQTPRYLIKTRGQQVTLSCSPISGHRSVSWYQQTPGQGLQFLFEYFSETQRNKGNFPGRFSGRQFSNSRSEMNVSTLELGDSALYLCASSLFGQGGTEAFFGQGTRLTVV.

CDR3 residues: CASSLLAGGRYNEQFF. The CDR3 nucleotides read TGTGCCAGCAGCTTACTAGCGGGGGGGCGTTACAATGAGCAGTTCTTC. The genes are TRBV5-4 and TRBJ2-1; 13 bases fit TRBD2. The CDR3 has 16 amino acids. Germline CDR1 reads SGHNT; CDR2 reads YYREEE (reference sequence). The J segment lost 4 bases and the V segment lost 2 bases, leaving 3 bases of the junction unmatched. Full variable domain (outside the CDR3, taken from reference TRBV5-4 and TRBJ2-1): ETGVTQSPTHLIKTRGQQVTLRCSSQSGHNTVSWYQQALGQGPQFIFQYYREEENGRGNFPPRFSGLQFPNYSSELNVNALELDDSALYLCASSLLAGGRYNEQFFGPGTRLTVL.

The rearrangement links TRBV9 to TRBJ2-6; possible D gene TRBD2, 6 bases. The CDR3 runs 16 residues. With 0 bases removed from V and 1 base from J, the gap between germline ends came to 8 bases. Germline lookup yields CDR1 SGDLS and CDR2 YYNGEE. CDR3 region: CASSVVGGSGANVLTF. CDR3 nucleotide sequence: TGTGCCAGCAGCGTAGTCGGGGGTTCTGGGGCCAACGTCCTGACTTTC.

The chain recombines TRBV6-5 with TRBJ1-4; D perhaps matches TRBD1 (5 bases). This CDR3 comprises 14 residues. V shed 5 bases and J shed 7 bases, with 14 bases lying between them. Germline CDR1 and CDR2: MNHEY and SVGAGI. Written as DNA, the CDR3 is TGTGCCAGCAGTCTTAGCAGGGAGGTTGAAAAACTGTTTTTT. Translating it yields CASSLSREVEKLFF.

CDR3 loop: CATSTRNQETQYF. The DNA for the CDR3 is TGTGCCACCAGCACCAGAAACCAAGAGACCCAGTACTTC. This chain uses TRBV15 with TRBJ2-5; D is uncertain. The CDR3 covers 13 residues. V lost 4 bases and J lost 0, with 6 bases in between. Germline lookup yields CDR1 LNHNV and CDR2 YYDKDF (reference sequence).